The present TCR beta chain was sequenced within a study of shared clonotypes between healthy human individuals (dated by TCRdb to the early 2020s). In terms of the full investigation: A couple of women and a few men aged 18 to 49 years were included in the cohort. For each donor, CD4 naive and CD4 memory were each run on three plates, CD8 naive on two plates, and CD8 memory on one plate. Different laboratories and diverse techniques were used to prepare libraries and sequence TCR repertoires, to increase sequencing depth and limit assay-specific biases. The study deeply sequenced blood TCR repertoires of about 5 healthy adults to estimate repertoire size and the extent of clonotype sharing between individuals. Each donor's leukapheresis produced roughly between roughly 0.85 and 10 billion PBMCs. The research as a whole found: Because the study included a small number of donors, the genetic and exposure-history diversity represented was limited. Pairwise subsampling indicated that sequencing depth was expected to affect the degree of clonotype sharing among donors. Estimated clonotype richness was generally larger for naive than for memory subsets. Compared with non-shared clonotypes, clonotypes shared by all four sorted-subset donors had higher generation probabilities. Only blood was sampled, and tissue TCR repertoires likely differ from those in blood. Across a handful of donors, roughly 5.1% of naive CD4, roughly 3.3% of naive CD8, approximately 2.5% of memory CD4, and approximately 0.42% of memory CD8 clonotypes were shared. Rarefaction of sorted-subset datasets indicated incomplete sequencing despite the large sequencing depth.

Using the deep immunoSEQ assay, TCR CDR3 regions were amplified from genomic DNA by multiplex PCR. Extracted genomic DNA from each cell subset was spread evenly across all wells of several immunoSEQ 96-well plates, with each plate serving as a replicate. For sorted subsets, approximately 210 ng genomic DNA, equal to 30,000 to 35,000 T cell genomes, was loaded into each replicate PCR. Purified libraries were measured with a Qubit 3.0 fluorometer, size-checked on a Bioanalyzer 2100, and measured again with the KAPA Library Quantification kit. A separate single-read 150-cycle Illumina NextSeq 550 flow cell was used to sequence each immunoSEQ 96-well plate. Regarding the original processing steps: Because the immunoSEQ output held only junctional sequences and lacked quality scores, the filtering could not match the filtering applied to full-length reads. Sequences were annotated with PyIR, a Python wrapper for IgBLAST v1.9, using IMGT germline references to assign V/J genes and CDR3. Reads were filtered out if the reads had weak V/J assignments (E-value above 1e-6), no CDR3, stop codons, out-of-frame junctions, or ambiguous translated residues. A V3J clonotype was defined by an identical inferred V gene, J gene, and CDR3 amino acid sequence. Percentage overlap between repertoires was calculated by dividing the number of shared unique clonotypes by the size of the smaller repertoire. Repertoire richness was assessed with RTK rarefaction, the Chao1 estimator, and Recon v2.1 estimates of unobserved clonotypes. Generation probabilities for all TCRbeta clonotypes obtained by the gDNA method from several donors were computed using OLGA. The table was pulled from immuneACCESS by TCRdb, which kept in-frame rearrangements only. Such tables lose some clones; where checked, under half of the loss comes from unresolved V genes, and the rest has no known cause. V, J and clone size reflect that table, while D and trimming were determined from the DNA. This sample is represented by about 2 million clones; approximately 95% of them were singletons. More than 0.95% of the sample lies in the top ten.

As to this clone: Its target antigen remains unknown. No much larger clonotype is one base removed from it; base qualities were not supplied.

CDR1 and CDR2 (MGHRA, YSYEKL) derive from the germline V gene. V is pared back by 0 bases and J by 3 bases, with 18 bases lying between the germline termini. Taken from cysteine to phenylalanine, the CDR3 has 17 residues. CDR3 DNA is the only sequence kept; it has 51 bases, read in frame from the first base. CD8 naive samples consisted of CD45RO-negative cells that were positively selected for CCR7, yielding a CD45RA+CCR7+ population without TemRA cells. The donors were healthy, HIV-negative adults with no recently reported acute infections or vaccinations. Every donor was a Caucasian adult residing in Nashville, Tennessee, USA. Blood was obtained by leukapheresis, after which PBMCs were separated by Ficoll-Histopaque density gradient centrifugation and cryopreserved in liquid nitrogen vapor phase. Analytical flow cytometry was used to check the purity and quantity of each magnetically sorted T cell population. Genomic DNA was isolated from each sorted fraction and quantified by UV absorbance on a Nanodrop 2000c.

The TCR originated in a man younger than 30 in good health. The chain links TRBV4-1 with TRBJ2-7; TRBD1 is a possible D gene, resting on 7 matching bases. The sample consisted of naive CD8+ T cells sorted from blood. Sample cell subset or site, as interpreted from the label and publication: CD45RA+CCR7+. The DNA sequence is TGCGCCAGCAGCCAAGATCGTGGAGGGGGCAGCCACTACGAGCAGTACTTC. This translates into CASSQDRGGGSHYEQYF.